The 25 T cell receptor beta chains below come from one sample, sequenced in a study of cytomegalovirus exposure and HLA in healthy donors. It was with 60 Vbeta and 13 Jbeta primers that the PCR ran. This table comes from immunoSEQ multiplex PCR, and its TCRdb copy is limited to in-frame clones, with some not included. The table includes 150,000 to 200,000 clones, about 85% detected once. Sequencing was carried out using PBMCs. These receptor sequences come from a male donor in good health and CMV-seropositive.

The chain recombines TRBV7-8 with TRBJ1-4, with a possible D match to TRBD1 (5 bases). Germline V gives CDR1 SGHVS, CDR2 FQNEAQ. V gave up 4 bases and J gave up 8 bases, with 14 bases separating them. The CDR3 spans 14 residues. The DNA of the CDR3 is TGTGCCAGCAGCTGGGGGGGTTGGGGGGAAAAACTGTTTTTT. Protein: CASSWGGWGEKLFF.

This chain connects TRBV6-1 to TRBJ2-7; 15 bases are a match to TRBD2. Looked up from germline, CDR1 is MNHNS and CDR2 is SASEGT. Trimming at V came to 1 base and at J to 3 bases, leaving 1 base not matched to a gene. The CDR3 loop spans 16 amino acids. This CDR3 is CASSEEGLAGGYEQYF. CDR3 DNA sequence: TGTGCCAGCAGTGAAGAGGGACTAGCGGGGGGCTACGAGCAGTACTTC.

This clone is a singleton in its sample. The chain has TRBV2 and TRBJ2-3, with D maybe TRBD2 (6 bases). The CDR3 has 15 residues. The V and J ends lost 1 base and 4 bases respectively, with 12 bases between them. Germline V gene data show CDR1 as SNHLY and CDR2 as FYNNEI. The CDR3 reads CASSEGPGVADTQYF. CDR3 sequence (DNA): TGTGCCAGCAGTGAAGGACCGGGAGTGGCAGATACGCAGTATTTT. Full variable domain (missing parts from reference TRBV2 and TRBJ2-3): EPEVTQTPSHQVTQMGQEVILRCVPISNHLYFYWYRQILGQKVEFLVSFYNNEISEKSEIFDDQFSVERPDGSNFTLKIRSTKLEDSAMYFCASSEGPGVADTQYFGPGTRLTVL.

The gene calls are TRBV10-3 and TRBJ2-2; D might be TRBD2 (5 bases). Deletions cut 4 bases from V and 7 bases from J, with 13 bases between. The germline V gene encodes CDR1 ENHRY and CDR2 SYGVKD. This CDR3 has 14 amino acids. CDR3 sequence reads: CAISGGFEGGELFF. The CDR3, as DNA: TGTGCCATCAGTGGTGGATTTGAGGGCGGGGAGCTGTTTTTT.

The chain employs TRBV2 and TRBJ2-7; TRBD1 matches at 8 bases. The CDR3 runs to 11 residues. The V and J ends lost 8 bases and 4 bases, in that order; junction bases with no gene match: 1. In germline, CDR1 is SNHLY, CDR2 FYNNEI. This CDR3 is CASGDRYEQYF. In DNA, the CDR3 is TGTGCCAGCGGGGACAGGTACGAGCAGTACTTC.

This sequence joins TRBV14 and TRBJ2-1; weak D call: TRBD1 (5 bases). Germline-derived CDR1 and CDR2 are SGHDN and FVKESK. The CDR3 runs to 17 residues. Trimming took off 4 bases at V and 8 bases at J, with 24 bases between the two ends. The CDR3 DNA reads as TGTGCCAGCAGCCCACTCCACGACCTAACAGGATTTGATGAGCAGTTCTTC. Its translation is CASSPLHDLTGFDEQFF.

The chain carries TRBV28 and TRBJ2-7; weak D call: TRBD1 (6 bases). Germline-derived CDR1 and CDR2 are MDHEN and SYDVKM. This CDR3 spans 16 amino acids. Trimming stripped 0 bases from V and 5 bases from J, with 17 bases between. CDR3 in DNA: TGTGCCAGCAGTTTATGGGGGGCCGGAATGCTGGACGAGCAGTACTTC. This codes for CASSLWGAGMLDEQYF.

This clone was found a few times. The CDR3: CASSLRLASSYEQYF. DNA of the CDR3: TGTGCCAGCAGTTTAAGACTAGCGAGCTCCTACGAGCAGTACTTC. The rearrangement joins TRBV27 to TRBJ2-7; 8 nucleotides align to TRBD2. Germline loops: CDR1 MNHEY, CDR2 SMNVEV (reference sequence). Unmatched junction bases numbered 3, after V lost 2 bases and J lost 0 bases. The CDR3 is 15 amino acids.

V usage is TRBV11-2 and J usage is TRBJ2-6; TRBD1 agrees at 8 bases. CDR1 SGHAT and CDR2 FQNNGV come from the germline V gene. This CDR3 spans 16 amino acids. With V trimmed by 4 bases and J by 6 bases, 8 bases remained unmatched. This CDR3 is CASSSLTGVEANVLTF. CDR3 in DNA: TGTGCCAGCAGCTCGCTGACAGGGGTCGAGGCCAACGTCCTGACTTTC.

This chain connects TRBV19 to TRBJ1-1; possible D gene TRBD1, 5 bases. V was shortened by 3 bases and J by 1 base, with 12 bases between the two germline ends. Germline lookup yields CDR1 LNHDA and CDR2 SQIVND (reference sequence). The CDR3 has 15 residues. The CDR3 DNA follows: TGTGCCAGTAGTATCGATCAGGGCAGGAACACTGAAGCTTTCTTT. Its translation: CASSIDQGRNTEAFF.

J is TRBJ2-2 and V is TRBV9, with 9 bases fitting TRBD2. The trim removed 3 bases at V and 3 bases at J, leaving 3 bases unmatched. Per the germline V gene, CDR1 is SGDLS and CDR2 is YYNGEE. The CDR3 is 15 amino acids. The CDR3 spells CASSGSGSDTGELFF. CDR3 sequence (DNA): TGTGCCAGCAGCGGTAGCGGGAGCGACACCGGGGAGCTGTTTTTT.

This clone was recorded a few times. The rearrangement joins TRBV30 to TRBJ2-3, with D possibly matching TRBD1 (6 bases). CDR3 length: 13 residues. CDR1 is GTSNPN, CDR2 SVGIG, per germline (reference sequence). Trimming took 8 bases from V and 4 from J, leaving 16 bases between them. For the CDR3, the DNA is TGTGCCCGGGGCGCAGGGGCACCAGATACGCAGTATTTT. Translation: CARGAGAPDTQYF.

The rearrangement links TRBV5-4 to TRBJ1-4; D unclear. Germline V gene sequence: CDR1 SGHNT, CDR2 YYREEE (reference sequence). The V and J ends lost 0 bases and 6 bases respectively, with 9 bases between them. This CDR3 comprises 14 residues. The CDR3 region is CASSLELRDEKLFF. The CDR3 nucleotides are TGTGCCAGCAGCTTGGAGTTGAGGGATGAAAAACTGTTTTTT.

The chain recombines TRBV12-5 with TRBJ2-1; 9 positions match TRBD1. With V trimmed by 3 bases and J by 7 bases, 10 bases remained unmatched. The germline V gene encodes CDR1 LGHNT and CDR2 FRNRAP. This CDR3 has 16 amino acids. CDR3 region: CASGLQGQGRWNEQFF. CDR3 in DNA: TGTGCTAGTGGTTTACAGGGACAGGGTAGATGGAATGAGCAGTTCTTC.

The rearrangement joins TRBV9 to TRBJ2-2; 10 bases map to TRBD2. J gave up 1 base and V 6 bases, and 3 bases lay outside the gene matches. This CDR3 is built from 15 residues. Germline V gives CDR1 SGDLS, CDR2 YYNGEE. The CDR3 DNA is TGTGCCAGCACCCCTAGCGGGGGGAACACCGGGGAGCTGTTTTTT. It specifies CASTPSGGNTGELFF.

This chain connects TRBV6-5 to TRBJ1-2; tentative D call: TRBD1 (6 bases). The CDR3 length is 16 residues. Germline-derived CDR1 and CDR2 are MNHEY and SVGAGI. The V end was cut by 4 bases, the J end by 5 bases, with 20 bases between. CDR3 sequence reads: CASSSGPQQGTYGYTF. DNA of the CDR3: TGTGCCAGCAGTTCGGGACCACAACAGGGTACATATGGCTACACCTTC.

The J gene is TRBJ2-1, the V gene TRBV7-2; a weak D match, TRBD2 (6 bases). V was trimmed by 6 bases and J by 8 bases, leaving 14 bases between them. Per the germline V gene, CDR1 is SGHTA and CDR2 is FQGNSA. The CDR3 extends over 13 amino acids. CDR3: CASRPTSFDEQFF. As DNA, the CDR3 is TGTGCCAGCAGACCGACTAGTTTCGATGAGCAGTTCTTC.

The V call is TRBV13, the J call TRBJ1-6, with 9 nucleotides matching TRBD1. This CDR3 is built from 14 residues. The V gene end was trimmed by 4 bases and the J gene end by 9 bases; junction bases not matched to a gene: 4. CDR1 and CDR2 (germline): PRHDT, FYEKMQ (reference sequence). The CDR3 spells CASSSQGASSPLHF. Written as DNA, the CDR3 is TGTGCCAGCAGCTCACAGGGGGCTAGTTCACCCCTCCACTTT.

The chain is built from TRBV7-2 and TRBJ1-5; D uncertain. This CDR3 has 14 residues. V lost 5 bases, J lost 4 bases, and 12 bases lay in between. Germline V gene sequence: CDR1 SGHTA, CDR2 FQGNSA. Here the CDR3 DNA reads TGTGCCAGCAGCCACGCGGCAGTGAATCAGCCCCAGCATTTT. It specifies CASSHAAVNQPQHF.

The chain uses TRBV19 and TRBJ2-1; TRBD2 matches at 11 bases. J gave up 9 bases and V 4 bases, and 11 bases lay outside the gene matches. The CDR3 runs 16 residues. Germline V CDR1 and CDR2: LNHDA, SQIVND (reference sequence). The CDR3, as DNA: TGTGCCAGTAGTACTCCCTTAGCGGGAGGGCCCGTTGAGCAGTTCTTC. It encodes CASSTPLAGGPVEQFF.

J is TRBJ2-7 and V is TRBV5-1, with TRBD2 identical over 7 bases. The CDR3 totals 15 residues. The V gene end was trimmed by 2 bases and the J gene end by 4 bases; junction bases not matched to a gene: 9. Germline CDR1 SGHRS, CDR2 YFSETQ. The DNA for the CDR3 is TGCGCCAGCAGCTTATTTTTCGCGGGAGAATACGAGCAGTACTTC. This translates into CASSLFFAGEYEQYF. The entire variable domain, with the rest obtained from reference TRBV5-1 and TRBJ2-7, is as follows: KAGVTQTPRYLIKTRGQQVTLSCSPISGHRSVSWYQQTPGQGLQFLFEYFSETQRNKGNFPGRFSGRQFSNSRSEMNVSTLELGDSALYLCASSLFFAGEYEQYFGPGTRLTVT.

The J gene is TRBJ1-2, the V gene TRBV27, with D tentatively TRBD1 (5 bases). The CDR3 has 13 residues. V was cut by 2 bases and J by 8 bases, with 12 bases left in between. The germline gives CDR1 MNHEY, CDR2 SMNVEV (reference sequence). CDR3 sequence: CASSLRVSGGYTF. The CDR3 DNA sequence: TGTGCCAGCAGTTTACGGGTATCAGGGGGCTACACCTTC.

The chain's CDR3 is CAWTNLNEKLFF. The CDR3 DNA sequence: TGTGCCTGGACTAACCTTAATGAAAAACTGTTTTTT. The V gene is TRBV30, the J gene TRBJ1-4; no reliable D call. This CDR3 is 12 amino acids long. Germline values: CDR1 GTSNPN, CDR2 SVGIG (reference sequence). Trimming cost V 4 bases and J 4 bases, with 7 bases left between them. The whole variable domain, remainder taken from reference TRBV30 and TRBJ1-4, is SQTIHQWPATLVQPVGSPLSLECTVEGTSNPNLYWYRQAAGRGLQLLFYSVGIGQISSEVPQNLSASRPQDRQFILSSKKLLLSDSGFYLCAWTNLNEKLFFGSGTQLSVL.

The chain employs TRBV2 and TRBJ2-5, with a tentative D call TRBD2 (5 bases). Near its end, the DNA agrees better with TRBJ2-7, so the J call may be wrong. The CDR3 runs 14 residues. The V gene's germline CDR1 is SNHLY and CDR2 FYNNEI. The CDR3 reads CASSYTGEPYEQYF. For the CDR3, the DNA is TGTGCCAGCAGTTACACCGGGGAGCCCTACGAGCAGTACTTC.

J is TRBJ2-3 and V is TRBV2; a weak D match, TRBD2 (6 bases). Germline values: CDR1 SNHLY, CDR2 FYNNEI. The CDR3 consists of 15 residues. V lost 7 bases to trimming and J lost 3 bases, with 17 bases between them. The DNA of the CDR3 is TGTGCCAGCACTAGCGTGAGTTTATCGACAGATACGCAGTATTTT. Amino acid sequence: CASTSVSLSTDTQYF.